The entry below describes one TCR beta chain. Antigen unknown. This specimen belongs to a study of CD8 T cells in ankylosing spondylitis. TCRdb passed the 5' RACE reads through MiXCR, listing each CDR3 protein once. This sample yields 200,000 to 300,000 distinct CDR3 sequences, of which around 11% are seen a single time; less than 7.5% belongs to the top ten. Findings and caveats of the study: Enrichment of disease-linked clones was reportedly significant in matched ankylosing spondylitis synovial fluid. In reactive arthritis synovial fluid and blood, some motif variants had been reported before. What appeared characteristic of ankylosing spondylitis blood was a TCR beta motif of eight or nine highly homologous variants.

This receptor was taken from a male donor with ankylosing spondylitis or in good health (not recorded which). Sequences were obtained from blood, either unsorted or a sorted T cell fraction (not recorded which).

As DNA, the CDR3 is TGCGCCAGCAGCCAGGCGGGTTCTGGAAACAATGAGCAGTTCTTC. Translated, it gives CASSQAGSGNNEQFF. This chain uses TRBV4-1 with TRBJ2-1; D possibly corresponds to TRBD2 (5 bases). Germline values: CDR1 MGHRA, CDR2 YSYEKL. The V and J ends lost 3 bases and 5 bases respectively, with 14 bases between them. The CDR3 spans 15 residues.